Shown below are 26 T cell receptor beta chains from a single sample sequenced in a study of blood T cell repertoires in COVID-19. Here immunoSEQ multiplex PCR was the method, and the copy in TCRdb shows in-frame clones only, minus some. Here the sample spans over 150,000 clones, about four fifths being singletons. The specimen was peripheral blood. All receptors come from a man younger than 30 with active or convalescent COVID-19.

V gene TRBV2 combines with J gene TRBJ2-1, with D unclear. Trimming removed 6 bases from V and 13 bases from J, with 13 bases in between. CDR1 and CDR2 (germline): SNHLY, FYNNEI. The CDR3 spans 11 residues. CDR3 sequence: CASSAVHIQFF. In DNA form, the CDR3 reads TGTGCCAGCAGCGCGGTCCACATTCAGTTCTTC.

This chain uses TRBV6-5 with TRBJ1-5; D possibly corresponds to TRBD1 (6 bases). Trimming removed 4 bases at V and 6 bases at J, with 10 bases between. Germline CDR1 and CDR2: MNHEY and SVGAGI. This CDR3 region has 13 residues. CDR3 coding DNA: TGTGCCAGCAGTTCCACACAGGGTCAGCCCCAGCATTTT. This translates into CASSSTQGQPQHF.

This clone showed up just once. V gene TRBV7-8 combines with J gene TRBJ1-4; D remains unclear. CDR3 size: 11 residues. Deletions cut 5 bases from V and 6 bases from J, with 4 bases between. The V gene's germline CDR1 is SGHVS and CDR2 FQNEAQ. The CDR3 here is CASSPDEKLFF. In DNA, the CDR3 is TGTGCCAGCAGCCCCGATGAAAAACTGTTTTTT.

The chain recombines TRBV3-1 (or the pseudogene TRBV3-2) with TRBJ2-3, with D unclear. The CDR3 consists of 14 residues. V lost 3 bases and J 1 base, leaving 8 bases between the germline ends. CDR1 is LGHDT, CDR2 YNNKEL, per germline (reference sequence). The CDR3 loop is CASSHQVGTDTQYF. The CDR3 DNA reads TGTGCCAGCAGCCACCAAGTAGGCACAGATACGCAGTATTTT.

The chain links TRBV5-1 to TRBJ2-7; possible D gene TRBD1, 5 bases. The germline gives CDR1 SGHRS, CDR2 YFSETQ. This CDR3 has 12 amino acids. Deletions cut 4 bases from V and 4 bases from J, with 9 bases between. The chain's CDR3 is CASSVDNYEQYF. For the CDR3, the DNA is TGCGCCAGCAGCGTGGACAATTACGAGCAGTACTTC. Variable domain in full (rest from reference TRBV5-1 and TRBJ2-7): KAGVTQTPRYLIKTRGQQVTLSCSPISGHRSVSWYQQTPGQGLQFLFEYFSETQRNKGNFPGRFSGRQFSNSRSEMNVSTLELGDSALYLCASSVDNYEQYFGPGTRLTVT.

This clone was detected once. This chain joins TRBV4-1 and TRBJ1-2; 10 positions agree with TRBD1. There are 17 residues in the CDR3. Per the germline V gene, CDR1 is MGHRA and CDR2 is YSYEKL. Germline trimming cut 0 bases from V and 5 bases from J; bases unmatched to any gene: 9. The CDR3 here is CASSQDRDRGSRYGYTF. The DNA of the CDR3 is TGCGCCAGCAGCCAAGACCGGGACAGGGGTTCGAGGTATGGCTACACCTTC.

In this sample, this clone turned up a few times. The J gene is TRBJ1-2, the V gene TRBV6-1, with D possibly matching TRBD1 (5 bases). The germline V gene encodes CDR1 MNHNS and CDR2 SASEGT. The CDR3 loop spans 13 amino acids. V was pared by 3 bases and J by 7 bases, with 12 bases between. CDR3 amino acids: CASSDPGKRGYTF. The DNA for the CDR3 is TGTGCCAGCAGTGACCCAGGGAAGCGTGGCTACACCTTC.

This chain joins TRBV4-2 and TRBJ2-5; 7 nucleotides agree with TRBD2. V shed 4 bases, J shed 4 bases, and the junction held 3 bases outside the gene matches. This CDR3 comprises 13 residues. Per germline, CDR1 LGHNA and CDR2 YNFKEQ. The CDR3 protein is CASSRGGGETQYF. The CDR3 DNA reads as TGTGCCAGCAGCCGGGGGGGAGGAGAGACCCAGTACTTC.

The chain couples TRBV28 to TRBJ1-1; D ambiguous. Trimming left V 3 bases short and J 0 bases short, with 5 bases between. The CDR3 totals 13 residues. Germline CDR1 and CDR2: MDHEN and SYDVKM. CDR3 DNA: TGTGCCAGCAGTTTCGACTTGAACACTGAAGCTTTCTTT. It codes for CASSFDLNTEAFF.

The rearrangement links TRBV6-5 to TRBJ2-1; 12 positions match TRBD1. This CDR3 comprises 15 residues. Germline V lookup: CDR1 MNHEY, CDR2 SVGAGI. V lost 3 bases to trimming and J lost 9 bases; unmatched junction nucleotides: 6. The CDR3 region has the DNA TGTGCCAGCAGTTATGGGGACAGGGGGCGGGGTGAGCAGTTCTTC. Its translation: CASSYGDRGRGEQFF.

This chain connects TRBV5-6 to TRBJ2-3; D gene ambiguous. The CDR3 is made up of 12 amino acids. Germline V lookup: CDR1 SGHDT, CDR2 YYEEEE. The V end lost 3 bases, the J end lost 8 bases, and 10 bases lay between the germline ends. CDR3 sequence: CASSSSPGTQYF. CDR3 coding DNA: TGTGCCAGCAGCTCTTCCCCCGGTACGCAGTATTTT.

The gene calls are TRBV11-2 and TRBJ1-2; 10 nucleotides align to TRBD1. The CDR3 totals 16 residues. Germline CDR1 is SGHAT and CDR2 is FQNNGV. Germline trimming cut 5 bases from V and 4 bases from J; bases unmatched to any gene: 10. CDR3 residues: CASSRYPGQGTYGYTF. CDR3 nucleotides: TGTGCCAGCAGCCGCTATCCGGGACAGGGGACCTATGGCTACACCTTC. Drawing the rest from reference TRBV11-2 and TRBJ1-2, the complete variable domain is EAGVAQSPRYKIIEKRQSVAFWCNPISGHATLYWYQQILGQGPKLLIQFQNNGVVDDSQLPKDRFSAERLKGVDSTLKIQPAKLEDSAVYLCASSRYPGQGTYGYTFGSGTRLTVV.

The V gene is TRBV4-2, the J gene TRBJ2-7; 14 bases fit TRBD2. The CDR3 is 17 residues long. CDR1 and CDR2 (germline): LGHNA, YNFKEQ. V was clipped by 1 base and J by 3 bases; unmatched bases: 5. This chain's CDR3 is CASSQGLAGGPGYEQYF. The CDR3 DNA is TGTGCCAGCAGCCAAGGACTAGCGGGAGGGCCCGGCTACGAGCAGTACTTC.

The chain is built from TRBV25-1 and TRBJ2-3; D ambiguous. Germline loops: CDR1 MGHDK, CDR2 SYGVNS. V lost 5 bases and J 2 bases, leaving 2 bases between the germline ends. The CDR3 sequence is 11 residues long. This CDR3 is CASSLTDTQYF. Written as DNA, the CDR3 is TGTGCCAGCAGTCTCACAGATACGCAGTATTTT.

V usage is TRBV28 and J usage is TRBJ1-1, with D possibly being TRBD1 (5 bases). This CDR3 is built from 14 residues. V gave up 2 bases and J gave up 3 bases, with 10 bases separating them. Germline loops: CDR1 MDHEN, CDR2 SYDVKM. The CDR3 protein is CASSLTGTDTEAFF. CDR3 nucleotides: TGTGCCAGCAGTTTAACGGGGACTGACACTGAAGCTTTCTTT.

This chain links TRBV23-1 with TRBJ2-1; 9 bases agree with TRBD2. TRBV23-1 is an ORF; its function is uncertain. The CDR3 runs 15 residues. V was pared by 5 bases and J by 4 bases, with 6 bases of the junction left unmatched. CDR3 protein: CASSRKREVYNEQFF. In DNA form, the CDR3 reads TGCGCCAGCAGTAGGAAGCGGGAGGTGTACAATGAGCAGTTCTTC.

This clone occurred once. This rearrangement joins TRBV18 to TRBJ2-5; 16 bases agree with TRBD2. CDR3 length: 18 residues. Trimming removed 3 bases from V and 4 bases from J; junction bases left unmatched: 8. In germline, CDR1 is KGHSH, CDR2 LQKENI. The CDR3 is CASSPGLAGGPRGETQYF. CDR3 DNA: TGTGCCAGCTCACCGGGACTAGCGGGAGGGCCGAGGGGAGAGACCCAGTACTTC.

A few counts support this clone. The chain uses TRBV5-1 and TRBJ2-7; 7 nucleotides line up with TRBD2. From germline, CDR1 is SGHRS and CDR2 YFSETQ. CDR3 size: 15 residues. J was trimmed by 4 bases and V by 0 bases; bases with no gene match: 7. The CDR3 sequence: CASSLEGGGRYEQYF. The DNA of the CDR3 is TGCGCCAGCAGCTTGGAGGGCGGGGGAAGGTACGAGCAGTACTTC.

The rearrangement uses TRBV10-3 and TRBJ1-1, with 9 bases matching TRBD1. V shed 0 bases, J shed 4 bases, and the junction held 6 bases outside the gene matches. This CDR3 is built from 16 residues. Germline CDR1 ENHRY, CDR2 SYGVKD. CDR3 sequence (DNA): TGTGCCATCAGTGAGTCGGACAGGGGCTCGGGCACTGAAGCTTTCTTT. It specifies CAISESDRGSGTEAFF.

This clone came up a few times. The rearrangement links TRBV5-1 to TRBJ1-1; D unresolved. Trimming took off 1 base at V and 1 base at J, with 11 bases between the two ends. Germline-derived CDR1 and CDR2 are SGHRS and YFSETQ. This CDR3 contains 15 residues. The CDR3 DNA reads TGCGCCAGCAGCTTGATATTCGGAGGGAACACTGAAGCTTTCTTT. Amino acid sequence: CASSLIFGGNTEAFF.

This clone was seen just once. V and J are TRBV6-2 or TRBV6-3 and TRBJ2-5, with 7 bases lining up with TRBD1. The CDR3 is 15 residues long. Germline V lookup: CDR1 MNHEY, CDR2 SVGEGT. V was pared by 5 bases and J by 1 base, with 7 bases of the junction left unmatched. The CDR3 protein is CASSLRDSSQETQYF. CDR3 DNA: TGTGCCAGCAGTCTCCGGGACAGCTCCCAAGAGACCCAGTACTTC.

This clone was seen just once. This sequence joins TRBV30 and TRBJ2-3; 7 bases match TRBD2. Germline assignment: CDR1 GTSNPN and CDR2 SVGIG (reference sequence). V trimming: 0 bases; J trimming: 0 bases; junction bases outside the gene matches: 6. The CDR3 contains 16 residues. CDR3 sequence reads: CAWSVGRGTSTDTQYF. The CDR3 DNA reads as TGTGCCTGGAGTGTAGGGAGGGGCACAAGCACAGATACGCAGTATTTT.

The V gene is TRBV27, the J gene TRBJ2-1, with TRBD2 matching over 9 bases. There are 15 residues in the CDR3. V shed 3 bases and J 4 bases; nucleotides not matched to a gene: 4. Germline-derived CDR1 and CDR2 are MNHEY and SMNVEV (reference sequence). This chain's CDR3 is CASSFGGGVYNEQFF. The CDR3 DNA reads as TGTGCCAGCAGTTTTGGCGGGGGGGTATACAATGAGCAGTTCTTC.

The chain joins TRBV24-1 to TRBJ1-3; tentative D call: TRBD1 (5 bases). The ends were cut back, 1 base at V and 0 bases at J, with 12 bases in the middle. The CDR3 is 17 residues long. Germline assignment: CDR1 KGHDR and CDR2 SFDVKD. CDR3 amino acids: CATSDLPQGNSGNTIYF. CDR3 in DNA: TGTGCCACCAGTGATTTACCCCAGGGCAACTCTGGAAACACCATATATTTT.

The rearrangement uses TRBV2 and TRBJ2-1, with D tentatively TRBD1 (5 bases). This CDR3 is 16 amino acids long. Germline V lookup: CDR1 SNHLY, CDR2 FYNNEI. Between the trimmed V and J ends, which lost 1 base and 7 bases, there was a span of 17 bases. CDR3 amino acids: CASSEVWSGKRNEQFF. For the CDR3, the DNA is TGTGCCAGCAGTGAAGTGTGGTCAGGGAAGCGAAATGAGCAGTTCTTC.

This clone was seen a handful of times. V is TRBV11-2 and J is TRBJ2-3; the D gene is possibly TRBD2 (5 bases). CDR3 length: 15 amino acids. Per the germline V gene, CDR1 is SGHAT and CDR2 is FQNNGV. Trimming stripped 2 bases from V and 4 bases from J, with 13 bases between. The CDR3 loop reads CASSLILAKADTQYF. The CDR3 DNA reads TGTGCCAGCAGCTTAATATTAGCGAAGGCAGATACGCAGTATTTT.